The source of this TCR beta chain is a study of CD8 T cells in Susac syndrome. A quantity of about 0.45 to 1 ug RNA underwent reverse transcription using random hexamers. Amplification of the TCR beta CDR3 was carried out by immunoSEQ multiplex PCR, which spanned a total of 54 Vbeta and 13 Jbeta segments. TCRdb analysed the immunoSEQ multiplex PCR reads with MiXCR anew, one entry per CDR3 protein. The data show approximately 210,000 distinct CDR3 sequences, with 94% seen just once and approximately 0.15% held by the top ten. TCR beta was sequenced from blood CD8+ and CD4+ T cells. Bulk CD8+ and CD4+ cells came from magnetic negative isolation; CD8+ TEMRA by FACS. This clonotype was recorded once. The target antigen is unknown. General observations from the study: The CD4+ T cell repertoires in Susac syndrome were not clonally expanded.

The sequenced sample was CD4+ T cells from PBMCs. This sequence originates from a human donor with Susac syndrome.

The CDR3 is CASSPSPGTRLETQYF. In DNA, the CDR3 is TGTGCCAGCAGTCCATCTCCCGGGACTAGGCTAGAGACCCAGTACTTC. The chain has TRBV6-1 and TRBJ2-5, with 8 bases identical to TRBD2. The germline V gene encodes CDR1 MNHNS and CDR2 SASEGT. The trim removed 5 bases at V and 4 bases at J, leaving 12 bases unmatched. The CDR3 spans 16 residues.